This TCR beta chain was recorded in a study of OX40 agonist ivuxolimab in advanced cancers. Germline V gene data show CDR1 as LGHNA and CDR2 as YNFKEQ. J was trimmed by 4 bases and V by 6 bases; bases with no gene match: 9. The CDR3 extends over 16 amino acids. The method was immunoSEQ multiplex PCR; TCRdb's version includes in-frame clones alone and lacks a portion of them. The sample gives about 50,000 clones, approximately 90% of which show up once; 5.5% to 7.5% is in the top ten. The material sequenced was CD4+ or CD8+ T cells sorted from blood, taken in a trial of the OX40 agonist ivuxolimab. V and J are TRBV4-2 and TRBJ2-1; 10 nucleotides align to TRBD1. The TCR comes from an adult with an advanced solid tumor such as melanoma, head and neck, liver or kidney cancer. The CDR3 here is CASRNWPGQGYNEQFF. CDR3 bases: TGTGCCAGCAGAAACTGGCCGGGACAGGGGTACAATGAGCAGTTCTTC.